The 30 T cell receptor beta chains given below trace back to one sample, sequenced in a study of beta chain features in type 1 diabetes. Whole-study findings and limits: Moderate yet significant TCRB CDR3 shortening was seen in Type 1 diabetes patients in all four CD4+ subsets.

What was sequenced were expressed TCRB transcripts, since all of the isolated RNA had been reverse transcribed. TCRdb keeps only in-frame clones here, not all; method: immunoSEQ multiplex PCR. The repertoire holds about 370,000 clones, with roughly a tenth as singletons. For these receptors, no antigen is known. Source material: central memory CD4+ T cells from blood. The receptors shown here come from a man between 25 and 39 years old with type 1 diabetes.

The genes are TRBV25-1 and TRBJ2-7, with D perhaps TRBD1 (7 bases). CDR1 MGHDK and CDR2 SYGVNS come from the germline V gene. V gave up 2 bases and J gave up 4 bases, with 15 bases separating them. The CDR3 totals 15 residues. The CDR3 sequence: CASSERGGGAYEQYF. The DNA for the CDR3 is TGTGCCAGCAGTGAACGCGGAGGGGGCGCGTACGAGCAGTACTTC.

This clone came up a few times. DNA for the CDR3: TGTGCCAGCAGCTTACTACTAGCGGTATCTAAAGAGACCCAGTACTTC. Translated: CASSLLLAVSKETQYF. This chain uses TRBV7-2 with TRBJ2-5, with TRBD2 identical over 8 bases. CDR3 length: 16 residues. J lost 3 bases, V lost 2 bases, and 8 bases had no gene match. CDR1 and CDR2 from the germline V gene are SGHTA and FQGNSA.

V is TRBV7-6 and J is TRBJ1-1; the D gene is possibly TRBD1 (6 bases). CDR1 SGHVS and CDR2 FNYEAQ come from the germline V gene. The CDR3 totals 14 residues. V was pared by 5 bases and J by 5 bases, with 15 bases between. The CDR3 region is CASSATGGQTEAFF. In DNA, the CDR3 is TGTGCCAGCAGCGCCACGGGGGGGCAAACTGAAGCTTTCTTT.

In its sample, this clone was seen a few times. The chain couples TRBV5-1 to TRBJ2-7; 7 bases align to TRBD2. CDR3 length: 13 amino acids. V lost 4 bases and J lost 3; bases outside the gene matches: 4. Germline V lookup: CDR1 SGHRS, CDR2 YFSETQ. The CDR3 nucleotides are TGCGCCAGCAGCCGCGGGGGAAACTACGAGCAGTACTTC. It specifies CASSRGGNYEQYF.

This rearrangement joins TRBV5-1 to TRBJ2-7; D gene uncertain. This CDR3 is built from 14 residues. In germline, CDR1 is SGHRS, CDR2 YFSETQ. V lost 3 bases and J lost 1, with 11 bases in between. The CDR3 DNA reads TGCGCCAGCAGCTCCGCGGCAGGATCCTACGAGCAGTACTTC. Translating it yields CASSSAAGSYEQYF.

This clone has a handful of counts. J is TRBJ2-1 and V is TRBV10-2, with a tentative D call TRBD2 (6 bases). Germline CDR1 and CDR2: WSHSY and SAAADI. The CDR3 length is 17 residues. V dropped 3 bases and J dropped 0 bases, with 15 bases sitting between them. The DNA for the CDR3 is TGCGCCAGCAGTGACATAGTGGGACTTGACTCCTACAATGAGCAGTTCTTC. Its protein product is CASSDIVGLDSYNEQFF.

The chain joins TRBV19 to TRBJ2-5, with D perhaps matching TRBD1 (6 bases). The germline V and J ends were trimmed by 4 bases and 5 bases, with 14 bases remaining between them. From germline, CDR1 is LNHDA and CDR2 SQIVND (reference sequence). There are 14 residues in the CDR3. This chain's CDR3 is CASSKRDIGETQYF. The CDR3 region has the DNA TGTGCCAGTAGTAAACGGGACATAGGGGAGACCCAGTACTTC.

This clone occurred a few times. CDR3 coding DNA: TGTGCCAGCAGTACCTACAGGGGGAACACTGAAGCTTTCTTT. This codes for CASSTYRGNTEAFF. This chain links TRBV27 with TRBJ1-1, with 7 bases identical to TRBD1. This CDR3 is 14 amino acids long. The junction had 4 bases not matched to a gene; V was cut back by 5 bases and J by 1 base. The germline V gene has CDR1 MNHEY and CDR2 SMNVEV (reference sequence).

A remark on this clone: A read error is possible here, since a much larger clone lies one base away. Different DNA sequences within this sample yield the same CDR3. The chain couples TRBV6-5 to TRBJ1-1, with D hard to call. The CDR3 spans 11 residues. Germline assignment: CDR1 MNHEY and CDR2 SVGAGI. The CDR3, as DNA: TGTGCCATCAGTGAGAACACTGAAGCTTTCTTT. Translation gives CAISENTEAFF.

This clone was seen many times. V usage is TRBV18 and J usage is TRBJ1-4, with D perhaps TRBD1 (5 bases). Deletions cut 3 bases from V and 8 bases from J, with 19 bases between. Germline-derived CDR1 and CDR2 are KGHSH and LQKENI. The CDR3 covers 16 residues. The CDR3 is CASSPFDAAEGEKLFF. The CDR3 coding sequence is TGTGCCAGCTCACCTTTCGACGCTGCCGAGGGGGAAAAACTGTTTTTT.

The J gene is TRBJ2-3, the V gene TRBV4-3; D is uncertain. Trimming removed 5 bases from V and 4 bases from J, with 16 bases in between. The CDR3 consists of 15 residues. CDR1 and CDR2 (germline): LGHNA, YSLEER. The CDR3 sequence is CASSLVTPAADTQYF. The CDR3, as DNA: TGCGCCAGCAGCTTGGTCACACCCGCTGCAGATACGCAGTATTTT.

J is TRBJ2-7 and V is TRBV6-1, with 9 nucleotides matching TRBD1. The germline CDR1 and CDR2 sequences are MNHNS and SASEGT. Trimming cost V 7 bases and J 4 bases; bases outside gene matches: 11. The CDR3 is 15 amino acids. Here the CDR3 reads CASTPGTGTGYEQYF. The CDR3 DNA is TGTGCCAGCACCCCCGGGACAGGGACCGGGTACGAGCAGTACTTC.

This sequence joins TRBV30 and TRBJ1-5, with D perhaps matching TRBD1 (5 bases). The CDR3 extends over 15 amino acids. Germline V CDR1 and CDR2: GTSNPN, SVGIG (reference sequence). Between the trimmed V and J ends, which lost 2 bases and 5 bases, there was a span of 16 bases. The CDR3 region is CAWSPRGFRDQPQHF. CDR3 bases: TGTGCCTGGAGTCCCCGGGGGTTCCGAGATCAGCCCCAGCATTTT.

In this sample, this clone turned up a few times. This chain joins TRBV29-1 and TRBJ2-1, with 15 bases fitting TRBD2. The CDR3 extends over 19 amino acids. V dropped 6 bases and J dropped 6; count of bases not matched to a gene: 18. Germline loops: CDR1 SQVTM, CDR2 ANQGSEA. The CDR3 region has the DNA TGCAGCGTCTTACCGGGACTAGCGGGAGGAGTTCCAACGTCCAATGAGCAGTTCTTC. Its protein is CSVLPGLAGGVPTSNEQFF.

This clone was recorded at least ten times. V gene TRBV4-3 combines with J gene TRBJ1-2, with 7 bases aligning to TRBD1. The V gene end was trimmed by 2 bases and the J gene end by 5 bases; junction bases not matched to a gene: 8. The germline CDR1 and CDR2 sequences are LGHNA and YSLEER. CDR3 length: 15 residues. The CDR3 here is CASSQFTGEGYGYTF. As DNA, the CDR3 is TGCGCCAGCAGCCAATTCACAGGGGAAGGGTATGGCTACACCTTC.

The chain links TRBV10-3 to TRBJ2-7; TRBD2 is a possible D gene (7 bases). Trimming took 9 bases from V and 3 from J, leaving 18 bases between them. This CDR3 is built from 14 residues. Germline CDR1 is ENHRY and CDR2 is SYGVKD. CDR3 loop: CAIAGQLVGYEQYF. The CDR3 DNA reads TGTGCCATAGCGGGACAACTAGTGGGCTACGAGCAGTACTTC.

This chain links TRBV6-5 with TRBJ2-5; D is unresolved. Trimming cost V 10 bases and J 1 base, with 13 bases left between them. Germline CDR1 and CDR2: MNHEY and SVGAGI. CDR3 size: 13 residues. The CDR3 protein is CATVSGSQETQYF. For the CDR3, the DNA is TGTGCCACAGTAAGTGGCAGCCAAGAGACCCAGTACTTC.

The sample holds a few counts of this clone. The chain uses TRBV5-1 and TRBJ2-1; D perhaps matches TRBD2 (6 bases). The ends were cut back, 4 bases at V and 8 bases at J, with 19 bases in the middle. The CDR3 extends over 15 amino acids. Germline V gives CDR1 SGHRS, CDR2 YFSETQ. CDR3: CASSPFRIGGDEQFF. The CDR3 DNA follows: TGCGCCAGCAGCCCATTCAGGATAGGCGGGGATGAGCAGTTCTTC.

This clone was counted only a few times. The chain has TRBV27 and TRBJ2-1; D gene uncertain. Germline V gives CDR1 MNHEY, CDR2 SMNVEV (reference sequence). The V gene lost 8 bases and the J gene lost 6 bases, with 14 bases spanning the gap. The CDR3 is 13 amino acids. The CDR3 DNA reads as TGTGCCAGCGGAACGTTCACCAGCAATGAGCAGTTCTTC. It is translated as CASGTFTSNEQFF.

This clone came up a few times. The rearrangement links TRBV30 to TRBJ1-4; unclear D gene. This CDR3 has 14 amino acids. V gave up 4 bases and J gave up 4 bases, with 13 bases separating them. Germline V gene lookup returns CDR1 GTSNPN and CDR2 SVGIG (reference sequence). CDR3 sequence reads: CAWKVSELNEKLFF. The CDR3 DNA follows: TGTGCCTGGAAGGTGTCGGAACTTAATGAAAAACTGTTTTTT.

The CDR3 reads CASSTTGSYGYTF. The DNA of the CDR3 is TGTGCCAGCAGCACCACAGGGAGCTATGGCTACACCTTC. The chain employs TRBV5-4 and TRBJ1-2; a weak D match, TRBD1 (6 bases). The V end lost 4 bases, the J end lost 4 bases, and 11 bases lay between the germline ends. This CDR3 contains 13 residues. Looked up from germline, CDR1 is SGHNT and CDR2 is YYREEE (reference sequence). The full variable domain, completed using reference TRBV5-4 and TRBJ1-2, is ETGVTQSPTHLIKTRGQQVTLRCSSQSGHNTVSWYQQALGQGPQFIFQYYREEENGRGNFPPRFSGLQFPNYSSELNVNALELDDSALYLCASSTTGSYGYTFGSGTRLTVV.

J is TRBJ2-5 and V is TRBV2; TRBD1 agrees at 9 bases. Germline V gives CDR1 SNHLY, CDR2 FYNNEI. Trimming at V came to 6 bases and at J to 3 bases, leaving 8 bases not matched to a gene. CDR3 length: 15 amino acids. CDR3 bases: TGTGCCAGCAGGCCCGGGACAGGGATGGAAGAGACCCAGTACTTC. Its protein is CASRPGTGMEETQYF.

A remark on this clone: This specimen includes other DNA sequences encoding the same CDR3. V and J are TRBV5-4 and TRBJ2-7, with D perhaps matching TRBD1 (8 bases). Germline V gives CDR1 SGHNT, CDR2 YYREEE (reference sequence). The CDR3 is 13 amino acids. The V end lost 5 bases, the J end lost 6 bases, and 15 bases lay between the germline ends. CDR3 coding DNA: TGTGCCAGCAGTTCGGACAGGGAGGGCGAGCAGTACTTC. This gives the protein CASSSDREGEQYF.

The CDR3 DNA sequence: TGTGCCAGCAGTTCCAGGGTGCAAGAGACCCAGTACTTC. Encoded protein: CASSSRVQETQYF. The V call is TRBV27, the J call TRBJ2-5, with D maybe TRBD1 (5 bases). Trimming took 4 bases from V and 2 from J, leaving 8 bases between them. The CDR3 extends over 13 amino acids. Germline V gene lookup returns CDR1 MNHEY and CDR2 SMNVEV (reference sequence).

The J gene is TRBJ2-6, the V gene TRBV7-9; D is ambiguous. The ends were cut back, 3 bases at V and 1 base at J, with 7 bases in the middle. The CDR3 extends over 15 amino acids. In germline, CDR1 is SEHNR, CDR2 FQNEAQ (reference sequence). The CDR3 DNA follows: TGTGCCAGCAGCTTCTCAGGTTCTGGGGCCAACGTCCTGACTTTC. This encodes CASSFSGSGANVLTF.

The genes are TRBV4-1 and TRBJ2-1; 10 bases are a match to TRBD2. Per germline, CDR1 MGHRA and CDR2 YSYEKL. CDR3 length equals 20 residues. Trimming at V came to 3 bases and at J to 8 bases, leaving 22 bases not matched to a gene. CDR3 DNA sequence: TGCGCCAGCAGCCACCAATTGGGGGGAGCGGGAGGGCCTCGTCGGGATGAGCAGTTCTTC. This translates into CASSHQLGGAGGPRRDEQFF.

This sequence joins TRBV7-2 and TRBJ1-2; unclear D gene. The CDR3 is 14 amino acids. Germline lookup yields CDR1 SGHTA and CDR2 FQGNSA. V was cut by 0 bases and J by 2 bases, with 7 bases left in between. Written as DNA, the CDR3 is TGTGCCAGCAGCTTAGCGCCACAAAACTATGGCTACACCTTC. Protein product: CASSLAPQNYGYTF.

This clone was counted a few times. The chain recombines TRBV6-1 with TRBJ2-4; D perhaps matches TRBD1 (5 bases). CDR3 length: 13 residues. Trimming cost V 3 bases and J 2 bases, with 5 bases left between them. Germline assignment: CDR1 MNHNS and CDR2 SASEGT. The CDR3 loop is CASSEGPKNIQYF. DNA for the CDR3: TGTGCCAGCAGTGAGGGGCCCAAAAACATTCAGTACTTC.

The chain links TRBV7-3 to TRBJ1-4, with D uncertain. The CDR3 consists of 15 residues. CDR1 SGHTA and CDR2 FQGTGA come from the germline V gene. Trimming took 3 bases from V and 8 from J, leaving 16 bases between them. As DNA, the CDR3 is TGTGCCAGCAGCTTGGCCGGTACAGCCAAGGAAAAACTGTTTTTT. Its protein product is CASSLAGTAKEKLFF.

The chain recombines TRBV29-1 with TRBJ2-3, with D possibly TRBD2 on 5 matching bases. This CDR3 has 12 residues. Germline CDR1 reads SQVTM; CDR2 reads ANQGSEA. For the CDR3, the DNA is TGCAGTAGCGCCCGGGGCACAGATACGCAGTATTTT. Translated, it gives CSSARGTDTQYF.